Presented here are 12 T cell receptor beta chains from one specimen sequenced in a study of T cell responses to AZD1222 COVID-19 vaccine. Profiled with immunoSEQ multiplex PCR; TCRdb holds only in-frame clones, not every one. The sample records over 130,000 clones, roughly nine tenths being singletons. The material sequenced was peripheral blood, taken 28 days after the second AZD1222 dose. These receptor sequences come from an adult who received the AZD1222 COVID-19 vaccine.

CDR3 in amino acids: CASSSAGTKEGFEQYF. The CDR3 DNA sequence: TGTGCCAGTAGTAGCGCCGGGACCAAGGAAGGCTTCGAGCAGTACTTC. The gene calls are TRBV19 and TRBJ2-7; tentatively, D is TRBD1 or TRBD2 (5 bases each). The germline V and J ends were trimmed by 4 bases and 6 bases, with 22 bases remaining between them. CDR1 is LNHDA and CDR2 is SQIVND in the germline V gene (reference sequence). This CDR3 is 16 amino acids long.

The chain links TRBV18 to TRBJ1-1, with D possibly matching TRBD1 (5 bases). CDR3 length equals 14 residues. Germline V CDR1 and CDR2: KGHSH, LQKENI. The V and J ends lost 3 bases and 6 bases respectively, with 14 bases between them. DNA for the CDR3: TGTGCCAGCTCACCTAGGACGGAAGGGGCTGAAGCTTTCTTT. This sequence encodes CASSPRTEGAEAFF.

The chain carries TRBV27 and TRBJ1-5; D ambiguous. The CDR3 loop spans 15 amino acids. V was cut by 3 bases and J by 0 bases, with 9 bases left in between. Germline assignment: CDR1 MNHEY and CDR2 SMNVEV (reference sequence). Here the CDR3 reads CASSFNSDSNQPQHF. The DNA for the CDR3 is TGTGCCAGCAGTTTTAACAGTGATAGCAATCAGCCCCAGCATTTT.

Regarding this clone: This CDR3 is also generated by other DNA sequences in the sample. The chain has TRBV7-2 and TRBJ2-5, with 7 bases fitting TRBD2. Germline CDR1 is SGHTA and CDR2 is FQGNSA. The CDR3 contains 15 residues. After removal of 2 bases from V and 5 bases from J, the junction contained 8 bases not matched to a gene. The CDR3 DNA sequence: TGTGCCAGCAGCTTACCCACGGGAGGTGTGGAGACCCAGTACTTC. This translates into CASSLPTGGVETQYF.

The genes are TRBV5-1 and TRBJ2-1; TRBD2 aligns across 7 bases. J lost 5 bases, V lost 0 bases, and 5 bases had no gene match. Germline CDR1 and CDR2: SGHRS and YFSETQ. CDR3 length equals 15 residues. Written as DNA, the CDR3 is TGCGCCAGCAGCTTGGAAGCGGGATCCCACAATGAGCAGTTCTTC. It is translated as CASSLEAGSHNEQFF.

This clone turned up a few times. V gene TRBV11-2 combines with J gene TRBJ2-7; the D gene is possibly TRBD2 (5 bases). CDR3 size: 16 residues. Germline loops: CDR1 SGHAT, CDR2 FQNNGV. Deletions cut 5 bases from V and 0 bases from J, with 17 bases between. For the CDR3, the DNA is TGTGCCAGCAGCCTGGGCTACAGCGGAGACTCCTACGAGCAGTACTTC. Its protein is CASSLGYSGDSYEQYF. Full variable domain (outside the CDR3, taken from reference TRBV11-2 and TRBJ2-7): EAGVAQSPRYKIIEKRQSVAFWCNPISGHATLYWYQQILGQGPKLLIQFQNNGVVDDSQLPKDRFSAERLKGVDSTLKIQPAKLEDSAVYLCASSLGYSGDSYEQYFGPGTRLTVT.

The rearrangement links TRBV19 to TRBJ2-1, with 7 bases lining up with TRBD2. Germline V gene lookup returns CDR1 LNHDA and CDR2 SQIVND (reference sequence). The CDR3 extends over 16 amino acids. The V gene end was trimmed by 0 bases and the J gene end by 4 bases; junction bases not matched to a gene: 6. CDR3 bases: TGTGCCAGTAGTATAGAAAAGGGAGGGAAATACAATGAGCAGTTCTTC. This codes for CASSIEKGGKYNEQFF. The full variable domain, its missing parts supplied by reference TRBV19 and TRBJ2-1, is DGGITQSPKYLFRKEGQNVTLSCEQNLNHDAMYWYRQDPGQGLRLIYYSQIVNDFQKGDIAEGYSVSREKKESFPLTVTSAQKNPTAFYLCASSIEKGGKYNEQFFGPGTRLTVL.

The chain recombines TRBV7-2 with TRBJ1-2, with D unclear. The CDR3 has 14 amino acids. V was shortened by 1 base and J by 7 bases, with 13 bases between the two germline ends. Germline V CDR1 and CDR2: SGHTA, FQGNSA. The CDR3, as DNA: TGTGCCAGCAGCTTAGTGGCAGGTGGGCCTGGCTACACCTTC. As protein: CASSLVAGGPGYTF. Supplemented by reference TRBV7-2 and TRBJ1-2, the full variable domain reads GAGVSQSPSNKVTEKGKDVELRCDPISGHTALYWYRQSLGQGLEFLIYFQGNSAPDKSGLPSDRFSAERTGGSVSTLTIQRTQQEDSAVYLCASSLVAGGPGYTFGSGTRLTVV.

This chain connects TRBV7-9 to TRBJ2-2, with D perhaps being TRBD1 or TRBD2 (5 bases each). V lost 3 bases and J lost 0, with 5 bases in between. Germline assignment: CDR1 SEHNR and CDR2 FQNEAQ (reference sequence). The CDR3 is 14 residues long. Here the CDR3 reads CASSLGANTGELFF. The CDR3 DNA sequence: TGTGCCAGCAGCTTGGGGGCGAACACCGGGGAGCTGTTTTTT.

The rearrangement joins TRBV12-5 to TRBJ1-1; TRBD1 aligns across 10 bases. CDR1 LGHNT and CDR2 FRNRAP come from the germline V gene. CDR3 length equals 16 residues. V was pared by 4 bases and J by 6 bases, with 11 bases of the junction left unmatched. CDR3 sequence: CASGSHPKTGGAEAFF. The CDR3, as DNA: TGTGCTAGTGGTTCACATCCGAAGACAGGGGGCGCTGAAGCTTTCTTT.

This chain connects TRBV5-8 to TRBJ1-2, with unresolved D. The CDR3 has 15 residues. V was trimmed by 7 bases and J by 1 base, leaving 17 bases between them. Germline V CDR1 and CDR2: SGHTS, YDEGEE. The CDR3 is CASLPRGEVNYGYTF. The CDR3 region has the DNA TGTGCCAGCCTACCACGTGGGGAGGTTAACTATGGCTACACCTTC.

This chain uses TRBV28 with TRBJ1-6; unclear D gene. V dropped 2 bases and J dropped 0 bases, with 8 bases sitting between them. Looked up from germline, CDR1 is MDHEN and CDR2 is SYDVKM. The CDR3 consists of 16 residues. The CDR3 region has the DNA TGTGCCAGCAGTTTAGACCCCAGCTCCTATAATTCACCCCTCCACTTT. It yields the protein CASSLDPSSYNSPLHF. The complete variable domain, with remaining parts taken from reference TRBV28 and TRBJ1-6, reads DVKVTQSSRYLVKRTGEKVFLECVQDMDHENMFWYRQDPGLGLRLIYFSYDVKMKEKGDIPEGYSVSREKKERFSLILESASTNQTSMYLCASSLDPSSYNSPLHFGNGTRLTVT.